The entry below describes one T cell receptor (beta chain). What it binds is not known. The sample comes from a study of siplizumab effects on memory and regulatory T cells. Broader study findings: A significant reduction in alloreactive sequences traceable to unstimulated CD4+ memory cells was produced by siplizumab.

Profiled with immunoSEQ multiplex PCR; TCRdb holds only in-frame clones, not every one. Among roughly 69,000 clones listed, 83% were seen once. Trimming shortened V by 5 bases and J by 4 bases, and 13 bases separated the two germline ends. This CDR3 contains 14 residues. Germline assignment: CDR1 SGHVS and CDR2 FQNEAQ. The material sequenced was memory CD4+ T cells sorted from blood. The genes are TRBV7-8 and TRBJ2-3; no firm D call. This TCR derives from a human donor in good health. CDR3 amino acids: CASSTLRRSDTQYF. CDR3 bases: TGTGCCAGCAGCACACTTCGACGGTCAGATACGCAGTATTTT.